These 7 T cell receptor beta chains originate from one sample sequenced in a study of CD8 T cells in Susac syndrome. The RNA, 0.5 to 1 ug, was put through reverse transcription using random hexamers. In TCRdb, the immunoSEQ multiplex PCR reads were re-called with MiXCR into one record per CDR3 protein. The table shows about 210,000 distinct CDR3 sequences, with approximately 95% occurring only once. The sequenced sample consisted of CD4+ T cells from PBMCs. These receptor sequences come from a human donor with multiple sclerosis.

This chain uses TRBV18 with TRBJ2-1; D might be TRBD1 or TRBD2, each matching 5 bases. Trimming cost V 8 bases and J 8 bases, with 7 bases left between them. The CDR3 sequence is 10 residues long. CDR1 and CDR2 (germline): KGHSH, LQKENI. The CDR3: CASGGYEQFF. CDR3 bases: TGTGCCAGCGGGGGATATGAGCAGTTCTTC.

The chain recombines TRBV5-6 with TRBJ1-1, with D perhaps TRBD1 (6 bases). The CDR3 loop spans 16 amino acids. The germline V and J ends were trimmed by 0 bases and 4 bases, with 16 bases remaining between them. CDR1 and CDR2 (germline): SGHDT, YYEEEE. CDR3 amino acids: CASSLVLREGGTEAFF. CDR3 nucleotides: TGTGCCAGCAGCTTGGTCCTGCGGGAAGGGGGCACTGAAGCTTTCTTT.

This chain connects TRBV3-1 to TRBJ2-4; D is undetermined. Trimming left V 0 bases short and J 7 bases short, with 7 bases between. CDR1 LGHDT and CDR2 YNNKEL come from the germline V gene (reference sequence). This CDR3 region has 13 residues. The CDR3 sequence: CASSQDRPNIQYF. Written as DNA, the CDR3 is TGTGCCAGCAGCCAAGACAGGCCTAACATTCAGTACTTC.

The chain is built from TRBV20-1 and TRBJ1-1; weak D call: TRBD1 (5 bases). Germline loops: CDR1 DFQATT, CDR2 SNEGSKA (reference sequence). V gave up 5 bases and J gave up 3 bases, with 13 bases separating them. This CDR3 has 13 residues. The CDR3 sequence is CSASFRVDTEAFF. The CDR3 bases are TGCAGTGCTTCCTTCAGGGTCGACACTGAAGCTTTCTTT.

This chain connects TRBV30 to TRBJ2-7; a possible D gene is TRBD2 (6 bases). There are 15 residues in the CDR3. Germline V CDR1 and CDR2: GTSNPN, SVGIG (reference sequence). Trimming shortened V by 1 base and J by 3 bases, and 16 bases separated the two germline ends. CDR3 DNA sequence: TGTGCCTGGAGTGATCCCTTTGCGGGGATCTACGAGCAGTACTTC. Translating gives CAWSDPFAGIYEQYF.

V and J are TRBV19 and TRBJ1-5, with unresolved D. The V end was cut by 5 bases, the J end by 0 bases, with 8 bases between. The CDR3 is 14 amino acids. Germline loops: CDR1 LNHDA, CDR2 SQIVND (reference sequence). The CDR3 region has the DNA TGTGCCAGTAGTCGGGCGAATAGCAATCAGCCCCAGCATTTT. Its protein is CASSRANSNQPQHF.

Of note for this clonotype: Sequence at one end of the junction differs from germline and may be a read error. The J gene is TRBJ1-1, the V gene TRBV7-2; D unclear. The CDR3 is 15 amino acids. The germline V gene has CDR1 SGHTA and CDR2 FQGNSA. The CDR3 reads CASSLAEPMNTEAFF. The CDR3 DNA reads as TGTGCCAGCAGCCTAGCGGAGCCCATGAACACTGAAGCTTTCTTT.